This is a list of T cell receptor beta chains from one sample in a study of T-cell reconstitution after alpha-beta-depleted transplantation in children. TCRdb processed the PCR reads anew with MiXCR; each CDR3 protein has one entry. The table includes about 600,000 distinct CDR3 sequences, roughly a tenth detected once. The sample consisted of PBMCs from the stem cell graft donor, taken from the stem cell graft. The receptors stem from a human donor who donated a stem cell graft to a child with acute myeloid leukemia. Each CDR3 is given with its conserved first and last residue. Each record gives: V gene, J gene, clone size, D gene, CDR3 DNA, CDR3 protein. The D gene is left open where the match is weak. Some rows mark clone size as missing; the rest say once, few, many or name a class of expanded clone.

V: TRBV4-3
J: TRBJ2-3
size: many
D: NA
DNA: TGCGCCAGCAGCTGGGGGCCAGGGACCTTGACAGATACGCAGTATTTT
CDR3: CASSWGPGTLTDTQYF

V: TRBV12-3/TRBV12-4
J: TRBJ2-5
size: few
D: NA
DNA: TGTGCCAGCAGTTTAGCGACCGGGAGACTAAAAGAGACCCAGTACTTC
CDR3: CASSLATGRLKETQYF

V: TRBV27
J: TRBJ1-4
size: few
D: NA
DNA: TGTGCCAGCAACGGAGTGGAACTGTTTTTT
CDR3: CASNGVELFF

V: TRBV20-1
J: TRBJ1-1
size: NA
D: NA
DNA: TGCAGTGCTAGAGATTGGCCGGTCCCCATGAACACTGAAGCTTTCTTT
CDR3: CSARDWPVPMNTEAFF

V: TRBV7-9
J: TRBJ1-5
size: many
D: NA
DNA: TGTGCCAGCAGCTTAGGCGGCTCCGGGGAGCCCCAGCATTTT
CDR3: CASSLGGSGEPQHF

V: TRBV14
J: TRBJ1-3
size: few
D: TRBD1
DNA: TGTGCCAGCAGCCTGGACAGGGCAAGCTCTGGAAACACCATATATTTT
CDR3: CASSLDRASSGNTIYF

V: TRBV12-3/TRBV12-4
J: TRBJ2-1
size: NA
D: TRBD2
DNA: TGTGCCAGCATGGGGGCTACTAGCGGGGTCGCCAAGCAGTTCTTC
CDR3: CASMGATSGVAKQFF

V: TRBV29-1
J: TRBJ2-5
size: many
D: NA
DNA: TGCAGCGCGGCTCGTACGGGGGAGACCCAGTACTTC
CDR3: CSAARTGETQYF

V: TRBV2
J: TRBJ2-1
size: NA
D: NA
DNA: TGTGCCAGCAGGACGCGCAGGGGCGGTTACAATGAGCAGTTCTTC
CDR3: CASRTRRGGYNEQFF

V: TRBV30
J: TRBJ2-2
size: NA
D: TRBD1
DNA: TGTGCCTGGAGTGTACGAGGACAGGTCATTAACACCGGGGAGCTGTTTTTT
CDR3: CAWSVRGQVINTGELFF

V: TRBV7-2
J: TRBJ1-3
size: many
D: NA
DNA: TGTGCCAGCACCGAAAGAGGACGAGGCTCTGGAAACACCATATATTTT
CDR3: CASTERGRGSGNTIYF

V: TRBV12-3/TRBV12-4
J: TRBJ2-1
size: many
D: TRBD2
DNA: TGTGCCAGCAGTCTGACGGCCGGGACTAGCGACAATGAGCAGTTCTTC
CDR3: CASSLTAGTSDNEQFF

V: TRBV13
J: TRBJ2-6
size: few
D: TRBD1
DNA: TGTGCCAGCGTACTGACAGGGGACTCTGGGGCCAACGTCCTGACTTTC
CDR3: CASVLTGDSGANVLTF

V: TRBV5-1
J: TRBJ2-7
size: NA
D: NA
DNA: TGCGCCAGCAGCTTGGGAGGGGTGCTGCCCTACGAGCAGTACTTC
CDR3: CASSLGGVLPYEQYF

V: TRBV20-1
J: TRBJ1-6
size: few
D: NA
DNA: TGCAGTGCTAGAGACCCCGCTGGCAGAAATAATTCACCCCTCCACTTT
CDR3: CSARDPAGRNNSPLHF

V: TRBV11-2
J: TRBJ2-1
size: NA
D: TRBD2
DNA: TGTGCCAGCAGCTCCTCCGGGACTAGTAAGCAGTTCTTC
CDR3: CASSSSGTSKQFF

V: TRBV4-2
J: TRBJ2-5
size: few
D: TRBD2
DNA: TGTGCCAGCAGCCCGCGCCGATCAGCGGGAGGAGAGACCCAGTACTTC
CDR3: CASSPRRSAGGETQYF

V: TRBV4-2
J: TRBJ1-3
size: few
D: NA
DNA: TGTGCCAGCAGCCAGCCAGGACGGTCTGGAAACACCATATATTTT
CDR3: CASSQPGRSGNTIYF

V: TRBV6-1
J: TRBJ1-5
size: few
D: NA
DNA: TGTGCCAGCAGCACCCGGGGGAACTATAGCAATCAGCCCCAGCATTTT
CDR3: CASSTRGNYSNQPQHF

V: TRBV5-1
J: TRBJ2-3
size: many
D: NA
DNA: TGCGCCAGCAGCTTGGGAGCGGCCCAAAGCACAGATACGCAGTATTTT
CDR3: CASSLGAAQSTDTQYF

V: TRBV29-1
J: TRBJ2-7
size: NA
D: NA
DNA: TGCAGCGTTGAAAAACAGGGTACCTACGAGCAGTACTTC
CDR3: CSVEKQGTYEQYF

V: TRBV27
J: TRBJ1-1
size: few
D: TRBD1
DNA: TGTGCCAGCAGTTCAGCGGGACAGGAGAACACTGAAGCTTTCTTT
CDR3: CASSSAGQENTEAFF

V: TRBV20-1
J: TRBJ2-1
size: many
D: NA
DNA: TGCAGTGCTAGAGATGGCTATTTCGATGAGCAGTTCTTC
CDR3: CSARDGYFDEQFF

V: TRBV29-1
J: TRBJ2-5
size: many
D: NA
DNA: TGCAGCGTTCCAACGCTGGTCGATATATTACAAGAGACCCAGTACTTC
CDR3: CSVPTLVDILQETQYF

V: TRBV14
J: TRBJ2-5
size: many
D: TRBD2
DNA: TGTGCCAGCAGCCAAGGAGGAGCGGGAGTGGGGACCCAGTACTTC
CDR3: CASSQGGAGVGTQYF

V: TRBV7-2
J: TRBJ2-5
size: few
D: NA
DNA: TGTGCCAGCAGCCAACAGGGATTTTCATACCAAGAGACCCAGTACTTC
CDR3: CASSQQGFSYQETQYF

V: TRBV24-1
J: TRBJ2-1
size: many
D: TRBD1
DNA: TGTGCCACCAGTGATCGGACAGGACCTTACAATGAGCAGTTCTTC
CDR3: CATSDRTGPYNEQFF

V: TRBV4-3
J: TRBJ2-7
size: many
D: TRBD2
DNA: TGCGCCAGCAGCCAAGATGCATCGGCTAGCGGTTCCTACGAGCAGTACTTC
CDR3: CASSQDASASGSYEQYF

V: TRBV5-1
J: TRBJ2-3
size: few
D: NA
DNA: TGCGCCAGCCGCGGGGAGGTTGTGACAGATACGCAGTATTTT
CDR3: CASRGEVVTDTQYF

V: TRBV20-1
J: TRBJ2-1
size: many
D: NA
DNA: TGCAGTGCACAGTTGGATGGGTCCTACAATGAGCAGTTCTTC
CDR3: CSAQLDGSYNEQFF

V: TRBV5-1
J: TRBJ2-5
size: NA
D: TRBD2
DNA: TGCGCCAGCAGCTTGGACCCGCTAGCGGGAGAAGAGACCCAGTACTTC
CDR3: CASSLDPLAGEETQYF

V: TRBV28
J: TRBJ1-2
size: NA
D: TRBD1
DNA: TGTGCCAGCAGTTTGACAGGGCATGGCTACACCTTC
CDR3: CASSLTGHGYTF

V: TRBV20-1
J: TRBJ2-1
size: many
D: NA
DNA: TGCAGTGCTAGAGAAACACTAAGCAATGAGCAGTTCTTC
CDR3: CSARETLSNEQFF

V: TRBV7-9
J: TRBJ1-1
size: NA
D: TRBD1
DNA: TGTGCCAGCAGCCCAGGGGGGACGAACACTGAAGCTTTCTTT
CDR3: CASSPGGTNTEAFF

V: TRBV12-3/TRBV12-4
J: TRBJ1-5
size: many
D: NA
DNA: TGTGCCAGCAGTCAAACAGGGAGGCCGCCCCAGCATTTT
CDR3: CASSQTGRPPQHF

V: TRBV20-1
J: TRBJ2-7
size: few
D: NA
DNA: TGCAGTGCTAGAGATAATTGGTCCTCCTACGAGCAGTACTTC
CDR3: CSARDNWSSYEQYF

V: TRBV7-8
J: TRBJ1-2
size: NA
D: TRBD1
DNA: TGTGCCAGCAGCCTAACCGCCGGGACAGGGTCTAGCGGCTACACCTTC
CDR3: CASSLTAGTGSSGYTF